The clone carrying this T cell receptor beta chain was observed a handful of times. Its target is not known. Treatment defined: approximately 9-day PBMC culture with coronavirus spike peptide pools or control peptides (ViraFEST assay). Half of the medium was exchanged for fresh IL-2 medium, first on day 3 and then on day 7. The sample originates from a study of vaccination and CD4 T cells after COVID-19. The CDR3 loop spans 18 amino acids. Germline V gene data show CDR1 as LGHNT and CDR2 as FRNRAP. The ends lost 0 bases at V and 3 bases at J; junction bases unmatched: 11. Cultured CD4+ T cell DNA was sequenced using the Oncomine TCR Beta short-read assay. TCRdb independently ran MiXCR on the PCR reads; one entry per CDR3 protein. The sample comprises more than 4,000 distinct CDR3 sequences, approximately 20% of which are singletons, and 17% rests with the top ten.

The sequencing sample was made of CD4+ T cells from blood, cultured in vitro. This chain links TRBV12-5 with TRBJ1-5; TRBD1 matches at 7 bases. The clonotype was recovered from a human donor who had recovered from COVID-19. The CDR3 DNA reads as TGTGCTAGTGGTTTGGTACTTTCGGCGGGACAGAACAATCAGCCCCAGCATTTT. It is translated as CASGLVLSAGQNNQPQHF.